Shown below are 16 T cell receptor beta chains from a single sample sequenced in a study of identical twins. A single record per CDR3 protein comes from TCRdb applying MiXCR to the 5' RACE reads. The sample records 410,000 or so distinct CDR3 sequences, less than 20% being singletons. Sequences were obtained from naive T cells sorted from blood. The receptors here all came from a man aged 50 or older in good health.

This clonotype was detected only a few times. The chain links TRBV4-1 to TRBJ2-2, with a tentative D call TRBD2 (7 bases). CDR3 size: 16 residues. The germline gives CDR1 MGHRA, CDR2 YSYEKL. Trimming shortened V by 6 bases and J by 6 bases, and 20 bases separated the two germline ends. CDR3 sequence reads: CASRPGGRRISGELFF. CDR3 bases: TGCGCCAGCAGACCCGGGGGGCGACGTATATCCGGGGAGCTGTTTTTT.

This clonotype was detected a few times. The chain couples TRBV12-3 or TRBV12-4 to TRBJ1-2, with 7 bases identical to TRBD1. This CDR3 contains 12 residues. V was clipped by 4 bases and J by 13 bases; unmatched bases: 9. The CDR3 DNA is TGTGCCAGCAGTTACCGGGCAGGGGGTTTCACCTTC. This translates into CASSYRAGGFTF.

This chain links TRBV4-2 with TRBJ2-1; the D is unclear. Germline V gene data show CDR1 as LGHNA and CDR2 as YNFKEQ. CDR3 length: 12 residues. Deletions cut 2 bases from V and 8 bases from J, with 7 bases between. CDR3 loop: CASSQIPHEQFF. The CDR3 nucleotides are TGTGCCAGCAGCCAAATCCCTCATGAGCAGTTCTTC.

This clonotype was seen a handful of times. This chain joins TRBV4-3 and TRBJ2-7; the D is unclear. V lost 0 bases and J lost 6, with 12 bases in between. The CDR3 runs 14 residues. CDR1 is LGHNA, CDR2 YSLEER, per germline. CDR3 bases: TGCGCCAGCAGCCAAGACCTGGACCCGTCCGAGCAGTACTTC. This translates into CASSQDLDPSEQYF.

The chain joins TRBV5-1 to TRBJ2-5; perhaps TRBD2 as D (6 bases). Germline V gives CDR1 SGHRS, CDR2 YFSETQ. This CDR3 contains 14 residues. V lost 0 bases, J lost 5 bases, and 11 bases lay in between. CDR3 coding DNA: TGCGCCAGCAGCTTGGGCGGCGGGATGGAGACCCAGTACTTC. Translating gives CASSLGGGMETQYF. The full variable domain, rest sourced from reference TRBV5-1 and TRBJ2-5, is KAGVTQTPRYLIKTRGQQVTLSCSPISGHRSVSWYQQTPGQGLQFLFEYFSETQRNKGNFPGRFSGRQFSNSRSEMNVSTLELGDSALYLCASSLGGGMETQYFGPGTRLLVL.

This clonotype was detected ten times or more. The V gene is TRBV4-3, the J gene TRBJ2-2; the D gene is possibly TRBD1 (6 bases). CDR1 is LGHNA and CDR2 is YSLEER in the germline V gene. Trimming shortened V by 4 bases and J by 4 bases, and 10 bases separated the two germline ends. The CDR3 length is 14 residues. This CDR3 reads CASSPQGITGELFF. The CDR3 DNA reads as TGCGCCAGCAGCCCACAGGGTATCACCGGGGAGCTGTTTTTT.

This clonotype has ten or more counts. The gene calls are TRBV11-2 and TRBJ2-7, with a weak D call TRBD2 (6 bases). This CDR3 has 12 amino acids. In germline, CDR1 is SGHAT, CDR2 FQNNGV. V was trimmed by 6 bases and J by 7 bases, leaving 13 bases between them. CDR3 nucleotides: TGTGCCAGCAGTTACGGGGGTGTAGAGCAGTACTTC. As protein: CASSYGGVEQYF. Filled out from reference TRBV11-2 and TRBJ2-7, the complete variable domain reads EAGVAQSPRYKIIEKRQSVAFWCNPISGHATLYWYQQILGQGPKLLIQFQNNGVVDDSQLPKDRFSAERLKGVDSTLKIQPAKLEDSAVYLCASSYGGVEQYFGPGTRLTVT.

This clonotype has ten or more counts. The chain has TRBV7-9 and TRBJ2-7; D unclear. The germline CDR1 and CDR2 sequences are SEHNR and FQNEAQ (reference sequence). The length of the CDR3 is 14 residues. The V gene lost 3 bases and the J gene lost 0 bases, with 9 bases spanning the gap. The CDR3 region is CASSFDKSSYEQYF. The CDR3 bases are TGTGCCAGCAGCTTTGACAAGAGCTCCTACGAGCAGTACTTC. Full variable domain (remainder filled in from reference TRBV7-9 and TRBJ2-7): DTGVSQNPRHKITKRGQNVTFRCDPISEHNRLYWYRQTLGQGPEFLTYFQNEAQLEKSRLLSDRFSAERPKGSFSTLEIQRTEQGDSAMYLCASSFDKSSYEQYFGPGTRLTVT.

This clonotype was counted between two and nine times. This chain connects TRBV18 to TRBJ2-1; D unresolved. The CDR3 totals 16 residues. Trimming stripped 1 base from V and 1 base from J, with 11 bases between. The V gene's germline CDR1 is KGHSH and CDR2 LQKENI. The CDR3 bases are TGTGCCAGCTCACCACGAGGCGGAAGATCCTACAATGAGCAGTTCTTC. Its translation: CASSPRGGRSYNEQFF.

This clonotype was detected only a few times. This chain uses TRBV29-1 with TRBJ2-7, with TRBD2 as a possible D gene (6 bases). Per the germline V gene, CDR1 is SQVTM and CDR2 is ANQGSEA. Trimming removed 4 bases at V and 6 bases at J, with 10 bases between. The CDR3 covers 11 residues. CDR3 in amino acids: CSVGTGVEQYF. Written as DNA, the CDR3 is TGCAGCGTTGGCACGGGAGTCGAGCAGTACTTC.

This clonotype has only a few counts. Since a much larger clone is just one base distant, this may be a read error. This rearrangement joins TRBV7-2 to TRBJ1-5; maybe TRBD1 (6 bases). This CDR3 contains 14 residues. V lost 2 bases and J lost 3, with 8 bases in between. The germline CDR1 and CDR2 sequences are SGHTA and FQGNSA. The CDR3 spells CASSLSGDNQPQHF. As DNA, the CDR3 is TGTGCCAGCAGCTTATCAGGGGACAATCAGCCCCAGCATTTT.

CDR3 bases: TGTGCCAGCAGCCCCGGGGTAGCGGGAGGGCTTGGCAATGAGCAGTTCTTC. This sequence encodes CASSPGVAGGLGNEQFF. The chain joins TRBV7-2 to TRBJ2-1; TRBD2 aligns across 11 bases. The CDR3 totals 17 residues. CDR1 and CDR2 from the germline V gene are SGHTA and FQGNSA. After removal of 5 bases from V and 6 bases from J, the junction contained 12 bases not matched to a gene.

This clonotype was detected ten times or more. This chain links TRBV12-3 or TRBV12-4 with TRBJ1-2; D is undetermined. The V and J ends lost 6 bases and 3 bases respectively, with 8 bases between them. There are 12 residues in the CDR3. CDR3 coding DNA: TGTGCCAGCAGCGGAAGGGACTATGGCTACACCTTC. Protein: CASSGRDYGYTF.

This clonotype came up a few times. CDR3 protein: CATSREQDNYNEQFF. In DNA, the CDR3 is TGTGCCACCAGCAGAGAACAGGACAACTACAATGAGCAGTTCTTC. The V and J genes are TRBV15 and TRBJ2-1; weak D call: TRBD1 (5 bases). Germline V gene data show CDR1 as LNHNV and CDR2 as YYDKDF (reference sequence). Trimming took 0 bases from V and 3 from J, leaving 9 bases between them. This CDR3 region has 15 residues.

This clonotype was detected many times. The chain has TRBV5-1 and TRBJ2-3, with 8 bases identical to TRBD2. V trimming: 1 base; J trimming: 6 bases; junction bases outside the gene matches: 7. The germline V gene encodes CDR1 SGHRS and CDR2 YFSETQ. This CDR3 is 15 amino acids long. The CDR3 loop reads CASSLSGLAVDTQYF. The CDR3 region has the DNA TGCGCCAGCAGCTTGAGCGGACTAGCCGTTGATACGCAGTATTTT.

This clonotype has ten or more counts. This CDR3 reads CSVGLMGTGELFF. The CDR3 bases are TGCAGCGTTGGACTCATGGGCACCGGGGAGCTGTTTTTT. The chain recombines TRBV29-1 with TRBJ2-2; D unresolved. This CDR3 spans 13 amino acids. Germline V gene data show CDR1 as SQVTM and CDR2 as ANQGSEA. Trimming pared 4 bases from V and 4 bases from J, leaving 10 bases between.